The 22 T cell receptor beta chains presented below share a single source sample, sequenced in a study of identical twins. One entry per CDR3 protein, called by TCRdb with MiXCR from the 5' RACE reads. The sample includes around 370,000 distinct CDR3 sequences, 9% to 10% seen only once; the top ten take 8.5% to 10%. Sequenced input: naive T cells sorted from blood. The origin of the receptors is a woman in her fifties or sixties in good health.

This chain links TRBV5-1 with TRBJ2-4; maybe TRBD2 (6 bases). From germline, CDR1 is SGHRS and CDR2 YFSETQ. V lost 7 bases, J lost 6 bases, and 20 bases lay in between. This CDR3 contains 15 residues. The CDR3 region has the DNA TGCGCCAGCTTTTTTTCCCCCGGGACTGTAAACATTCAGTACTTC. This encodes CASFFSPGTVNIQYF.

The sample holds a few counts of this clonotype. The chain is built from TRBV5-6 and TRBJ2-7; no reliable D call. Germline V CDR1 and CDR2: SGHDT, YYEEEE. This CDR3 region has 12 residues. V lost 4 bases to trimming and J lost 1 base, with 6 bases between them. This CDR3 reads CASSLRSYEQYV. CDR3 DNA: TGTGCCAGCAGCCTTAGGTCCTACGAGCAGTACGTC.

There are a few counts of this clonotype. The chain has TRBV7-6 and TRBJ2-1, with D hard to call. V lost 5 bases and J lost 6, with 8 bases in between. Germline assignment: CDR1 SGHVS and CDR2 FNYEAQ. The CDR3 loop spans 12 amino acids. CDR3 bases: TGTGCCAGCAGCCCAAACACCAATGAGCAGTTCTTC. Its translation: CASSPNTNEQFF.

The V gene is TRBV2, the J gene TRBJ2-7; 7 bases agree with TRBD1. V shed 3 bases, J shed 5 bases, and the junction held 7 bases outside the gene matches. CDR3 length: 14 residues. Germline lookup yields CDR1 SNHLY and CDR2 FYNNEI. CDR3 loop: CASSEEQGFNEQYF. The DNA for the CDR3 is TGTGCCAGCAGTGAGGAACAGGGGTTCAACGAGCAGTACTTC. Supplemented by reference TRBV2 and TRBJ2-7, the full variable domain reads EPEVTQTPSHQVTQMGQEVILRCVPISNHLYFYWYRQILGQKVEFLVSFYNNEISEKSEIFDDQFSVERPDGSNFTLKIRSTKLEDSAMYFCASSEEQGFNEQYFGPGTRLTVT.

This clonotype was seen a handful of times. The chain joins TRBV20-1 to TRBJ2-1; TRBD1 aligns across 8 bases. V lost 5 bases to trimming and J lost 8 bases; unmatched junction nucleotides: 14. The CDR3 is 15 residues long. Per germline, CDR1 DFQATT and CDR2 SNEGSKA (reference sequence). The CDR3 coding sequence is TGCAGTGCTCGCTCCGCAAACAGGGGGAGCGATGAGCAGTTCTTC. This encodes CSARSANRGSDEQFF.

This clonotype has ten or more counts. This chain's CDR3 is CSASAPSDYNEQFF. The CDR3 DNA sequence: TGCAGTGCCAGTGCCCCTAGCGACTACAATGAGCAGTTCTTC. The rearrangement joins TRBV20-1 to TRBJ2-1, with D possibly TRBD2 on 6 matching bases. V was shortened by 6 bases and J by 3 bases, with 15 bases between the two germline ends. CDR1 is DFQATT, CDR2 SNEGSKA, per germline (reference sequence). There are 14 residues in the CDR3.

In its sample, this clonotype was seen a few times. The CDR3 sequence is CASSYRELSYEQYF. The CDR3 coding sequence is TGCGCCAGCAGCTACCGGGAGTTATCCTACGAGCAGTACTTC. The V gene is TRBV4-1, the J gene TRBJ2-7, with D maybe TRBD2 (6 bases). Per germline, CDR1 MGHRA and CDR2 YSYEKL. V dropped 5 bases and J dropped 1 base, with 12 bases sitting between them. The CDR3 loop spans 14 amino acids.

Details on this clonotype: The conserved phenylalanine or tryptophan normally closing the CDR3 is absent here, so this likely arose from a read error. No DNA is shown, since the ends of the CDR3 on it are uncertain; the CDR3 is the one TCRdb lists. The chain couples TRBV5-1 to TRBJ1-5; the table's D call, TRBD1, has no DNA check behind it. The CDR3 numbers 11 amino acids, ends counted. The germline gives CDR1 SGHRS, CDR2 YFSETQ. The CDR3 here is CASSLGTGLSY.

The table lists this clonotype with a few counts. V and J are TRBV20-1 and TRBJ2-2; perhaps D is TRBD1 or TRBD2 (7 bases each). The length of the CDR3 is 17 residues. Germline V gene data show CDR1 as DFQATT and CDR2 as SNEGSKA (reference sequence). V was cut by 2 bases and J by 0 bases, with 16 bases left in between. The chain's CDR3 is CSARPPGRGPNTGELFF. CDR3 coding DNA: TGCAGTGCTAGACCCCCGGGGAGGGGGCCGAACACCGGGGAGCTGTTTTTT.

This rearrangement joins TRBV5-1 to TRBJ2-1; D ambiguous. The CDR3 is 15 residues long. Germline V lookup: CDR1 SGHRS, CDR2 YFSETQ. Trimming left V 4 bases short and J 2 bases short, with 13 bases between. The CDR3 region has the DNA TGCGCCAGCAGCCAGCATCAAAGAGCCTACAATGAGCAGTTCTTC. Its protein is CASSQHQRAYNEQFF.

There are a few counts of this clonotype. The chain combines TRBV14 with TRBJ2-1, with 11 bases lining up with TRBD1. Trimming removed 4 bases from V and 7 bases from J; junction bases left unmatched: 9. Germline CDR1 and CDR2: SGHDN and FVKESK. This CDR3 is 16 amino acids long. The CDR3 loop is CASSPRTGGVNNEQFF. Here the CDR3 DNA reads TGTGCCAGCAGCCCCCGGACAGGGGGCGTGAATAATGAGCAGTTCTTC.

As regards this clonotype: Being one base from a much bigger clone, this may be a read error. The CDR3 is CSVPGTSLEDFF. CDR3 DNA sequence: TGCAGCGTTCCAGGGACAAGCCTCGAAGATTTCTTT. The V and J genes are TRBV29-1 and TRBJ1-1, with a possible D match to TRBD1 (6 bases). Germline CDR1 reads SQVTM; CDR2 reads ANQGSEA. The CDR3 loop spans 12 amino acids.

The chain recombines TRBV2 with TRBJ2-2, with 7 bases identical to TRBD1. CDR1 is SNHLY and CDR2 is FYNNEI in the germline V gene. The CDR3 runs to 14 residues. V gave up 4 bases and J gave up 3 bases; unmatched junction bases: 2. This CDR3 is CASSAGQYTGELFF. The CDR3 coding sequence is TGTGCCAGCAGTGCGGGACAGTACACCGGGGAGCTGTTTTTT.

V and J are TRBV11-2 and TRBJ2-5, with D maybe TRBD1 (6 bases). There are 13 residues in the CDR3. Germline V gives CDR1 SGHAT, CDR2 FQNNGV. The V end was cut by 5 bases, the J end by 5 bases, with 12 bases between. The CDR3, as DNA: TGTGCCAGCAGCATAACAGGGTGGGAGACCCAGTACTTC. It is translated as CASSITGWETQYF.

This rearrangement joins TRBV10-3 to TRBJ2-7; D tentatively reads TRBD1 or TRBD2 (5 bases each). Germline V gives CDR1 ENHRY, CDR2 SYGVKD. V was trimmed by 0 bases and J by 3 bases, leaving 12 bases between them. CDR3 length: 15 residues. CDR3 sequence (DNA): TGTGCCATCAGTGAGTCCAGGGACCGGGACTACGAGCAGTACGTC. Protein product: CAISESRDRDYEQYV.

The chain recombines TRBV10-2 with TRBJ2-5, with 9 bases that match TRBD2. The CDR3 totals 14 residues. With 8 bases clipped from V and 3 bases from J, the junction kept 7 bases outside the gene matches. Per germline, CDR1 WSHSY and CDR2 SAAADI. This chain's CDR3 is CASSVAGVEETQYF. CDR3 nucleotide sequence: TGCGCCAGCTCGGTAGCGGGAGTAGAAGAGACCCAGTACTTC.

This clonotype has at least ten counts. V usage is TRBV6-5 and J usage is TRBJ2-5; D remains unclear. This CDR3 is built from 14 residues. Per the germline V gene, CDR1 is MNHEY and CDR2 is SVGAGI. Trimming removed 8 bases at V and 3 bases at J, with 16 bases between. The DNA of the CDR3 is TGTGCCAGCTCATTCGCATCCGCAGAAGAGACCCAGTACTTC. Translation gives CASSFASAEETQYF.

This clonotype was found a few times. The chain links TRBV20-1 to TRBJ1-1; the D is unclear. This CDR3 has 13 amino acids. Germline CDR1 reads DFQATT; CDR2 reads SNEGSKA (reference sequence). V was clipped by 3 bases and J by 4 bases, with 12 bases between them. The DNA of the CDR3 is TGCAGTGCTAGGAAGGATGTTGTCACTGAAGCTTTCTTT. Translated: CSARKDVVTEAFF.

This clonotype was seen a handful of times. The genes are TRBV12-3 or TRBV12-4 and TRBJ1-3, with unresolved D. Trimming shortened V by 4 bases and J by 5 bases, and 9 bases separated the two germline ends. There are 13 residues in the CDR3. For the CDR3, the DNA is TGTGCCAGCAGTTCCCTTCCGAGAAACACCATATATTTT. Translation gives CASSSLPRNTIYF.

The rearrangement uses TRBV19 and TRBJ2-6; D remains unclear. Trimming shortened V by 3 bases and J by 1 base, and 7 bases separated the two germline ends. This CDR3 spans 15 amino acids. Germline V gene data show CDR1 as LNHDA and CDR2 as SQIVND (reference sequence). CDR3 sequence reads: CASSIPGSGANVLTF. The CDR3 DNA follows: TGTGCCAGTAGTATCCCCGGGTCTGGGGCCAACGTCCTGACTTTC.

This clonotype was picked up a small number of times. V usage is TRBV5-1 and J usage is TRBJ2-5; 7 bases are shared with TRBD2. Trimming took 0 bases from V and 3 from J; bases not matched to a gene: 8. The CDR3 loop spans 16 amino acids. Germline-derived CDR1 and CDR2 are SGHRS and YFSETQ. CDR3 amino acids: CASSLASGGPEETQYF. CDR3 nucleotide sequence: TGCGCCAGCAGCTTGGCCTCGGGAGGTCCTGAAGAGACCCAGTACTTC.

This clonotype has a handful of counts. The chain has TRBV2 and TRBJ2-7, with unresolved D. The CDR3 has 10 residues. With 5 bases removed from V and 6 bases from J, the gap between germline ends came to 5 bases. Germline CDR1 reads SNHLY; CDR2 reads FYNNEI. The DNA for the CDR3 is TGTGCCAGCAGTCAAATCGAGCAGTACTTC. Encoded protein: CASSQIEQYF.